Each of the 10 T cell receptor beta chains below was sequenced from the same sample in a study of T cells in Graves' hyperthyroidism and ophthalmopathy. Using RNA transcripts as the source, TCR beta CDR3 regions were amplified. First-round RT-PCR with HTBI primers amplified the TCR CDR3 region. One entry per CDR3 protein, called by TCRdb with MiXCR from the multiplex PCR reads. The sample carries roughly 500,000 distinct CDR3 sequences, approximately 22% recorded once. Material for sequencing was blood. Receptor source: a woman in her 70s with Graves' ophthalmopathy.

J is TRBJ2-2 and V is TRBV6-2 or TRBV6-3; TRBD2 aligns across 8 bases. With 1 base clipped from V and 6 bases from J, the junction kept 1 base outside the gene matches. Germline CDR1 and CDR2: MNHEY and SVGEGT. The CDR3 totals 14 residues. The chain's CDR3 is CASSYYSGAGELFF. The CDR3 DNA reads TGTGCCAGCAGTTACTATAGCGGGGCCGGGGAGCTGTTTTTT.

The chain employs TRBV20-1 and TRBJ1-2, with a possible D match to TRBD1 (6 bases). The germline CDR1 and CDR2 sequences are DFQATT and SNEGSKA (reference sequence). The CDR3 totals 12 residues. Trimming pared 0 bases from V and 5 bases from J, leaving 7 bases between. The CDR3 is CSARDRGYGYTF. The CDR3 region has the DNA TGCAGTGCTAGAGATAGGGGGTATGGCTACACCTTC.

The table lists this clonotype with a few counts. The chain has TRBV20-1 and TRBJ2-3; D might be TRBD2 (5 bases). The V and J ends lost 1 base and 6 bases respectively, with 17 bases between them. The CDR3 contains 15 residues. Germline values: CDR1 DFQATT, CDR2 SNEGSKA (reference sequence). CDR3 coding DNA: TGCAGTGCTAGAGTGGCTAGCAGGTTCCCTGATACGCAGTATTTT. This gives the protein CSARVASRFPDTQYF.

This clonotype came up a few times. This chain uses TRBV20-1 with TRBJ2-1; 7 bases are shared with TRBD2. The germline gives CDR1 DFQATT, CDR2 SNEGSKA (reference sequence). V shed 4 bases, J shed 0 bases, and the junction held 3 bases outside the gene matches. The CDR3 totals 14 residues. The CDR3 sequence is CSAKAGRSYNEQFF. The CDR3 nucleotides read TGCAGTGCTAAAGCGGGACGCTCCTACAATGAGCAGTTCTTC.

A few counts support this clonotype. This chain links TRBV6-1 with TRBJ1-1; possible D gene TRBD1, 5 bases. V lost 6 bases and J 1 base, leaving 15 bases between the germline ends. The CDR3 has 15 amino acids. CDR1 MNHNS and CDR2 SASEGT come from the germline V gene. The CDR3 sequence is CASRVDWGENTEAFF. The CDR3 DNA sequence: TGTGCCAGCAGGGTTGATTGGGGGGAGAACACTGAAGCTTTCTTT.

This rearrangement joins TRBV3-1 to TRBJ2-2; TRBD1 might be the D (6 bases). Trimming removed 0 bases from V and 5 bases from J, with 19 bases in between. Germline CDR1 reads LGHDT; CDR2 reads YNNKEL (reference sequence). The CDR3 consists of 18 residues. The CDR3 spells CASSQEGFRDRLTGELFF. The CDR3 nucleotides read TGTGCCAGCAGCCAAGAAGGCTTCCGAGACAGGTTGACCGGGGAGCTGTTTTTT.

This clonotype showed up just a few times. The rearrangement links TRBV6-2 or TRBV6-3 to TRBJ2-7; D unclear. The CDR3 totals 13 residues. Trimming pared 0 bases from V and 7 bases from J, leaving 10 bases between. The germline gives CDR1 MNHEY, CDR2 SVGEGT. This CDR3 is CASSYSWVGEQYF. CDR3 nucleotides: TGTGCCAGCAGTTACTCTTGGGTGGGGGAGCAGTACTTC.

The gene calls are TRBV12-3 or TRBV12-4 and TRBJ1-5; D is unresolved. V gave up 3 bases and J gave up 10 bases, with 13 bases separating them. The CDR3 consists of 13 residues. CDR3 nucleotide sequence: TGTGCCAGCAGTTTTTTCCGGGGAGGCCCCCAGCATTTT. As protein: CASSFFRGGPQHF.

The chain carries TRBV4-2 and TRBJ2-5, with 9 bases lining up with TRBD2. With V trimmed by 4 bases and J by 5 bases, 14 bases remained unmatched. This CDR3 is built from 17 residues. Germline V gene data show CDR1 as LGHNA and CDR2 as YNFKEQ. The CDR3 DNA is TGTGCCAGCAGCCCCTCAGGTGGCGGGAGGGCCATGGAGACCCAGTACTTC. As protein: CASSPSGGGRAMETQYF.

DNA of the CDR3: TGTGCCATCAGTAGTCGGGACAGGGGGAACAAATGGTATGGCTACACCTTC. Translating it yields CAISSRDRGNKWYGYTF. The chain joins TRBV10-3 to TRBJ1-2; 11 bases are shared with TRBD1. This CDR3 contains 17 residues. Germline V gives CDR1 ENHRY, CDR2 SYGVKD. Germline trimming cut 5 bases from V and 5 bases from J; bases unmatched to any gene: 13.